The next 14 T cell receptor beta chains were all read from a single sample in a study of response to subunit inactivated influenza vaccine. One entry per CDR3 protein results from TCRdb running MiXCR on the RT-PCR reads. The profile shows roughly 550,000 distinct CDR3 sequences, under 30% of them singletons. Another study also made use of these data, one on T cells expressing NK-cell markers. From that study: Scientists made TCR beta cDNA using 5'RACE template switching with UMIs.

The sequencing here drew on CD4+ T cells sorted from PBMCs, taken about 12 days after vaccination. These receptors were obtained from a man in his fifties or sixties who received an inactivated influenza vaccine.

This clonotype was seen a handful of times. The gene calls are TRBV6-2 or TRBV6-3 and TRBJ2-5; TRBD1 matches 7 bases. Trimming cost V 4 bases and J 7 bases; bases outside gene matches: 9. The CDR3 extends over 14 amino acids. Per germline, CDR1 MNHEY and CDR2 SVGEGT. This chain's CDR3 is CASSFRQGGGTQYF. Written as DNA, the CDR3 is TGTGCCAGCAGTTTCAGACAGGGTGGTGGGACCCAGTACTTC.

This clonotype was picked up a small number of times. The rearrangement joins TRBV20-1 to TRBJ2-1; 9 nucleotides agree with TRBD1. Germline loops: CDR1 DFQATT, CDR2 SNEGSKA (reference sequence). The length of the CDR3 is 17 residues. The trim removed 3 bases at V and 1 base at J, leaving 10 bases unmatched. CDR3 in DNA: TGCAGTGCTAGTATACAGGGGGCGATGGGATCCTACAATGAGCAGTTCTTC. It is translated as CSASIQGAMGSYNEQFF.

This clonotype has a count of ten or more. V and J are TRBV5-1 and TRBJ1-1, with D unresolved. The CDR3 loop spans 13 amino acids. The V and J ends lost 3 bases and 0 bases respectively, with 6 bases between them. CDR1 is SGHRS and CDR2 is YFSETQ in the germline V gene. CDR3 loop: CASSSELNTEAFF. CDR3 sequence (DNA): TGCGCCAGCAGCTCCGAGTTGAACACTGAAGCTTTCTTT. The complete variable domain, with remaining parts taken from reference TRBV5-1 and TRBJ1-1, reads KAGVTQTPRYLIKTRGQQVTLSCSPISGHRSVSWYQQTPGQGLQFLFEYFSETQRNKGNFPGRFSGRQFSNSRSEMNVSTLELGDSALYLCASSSELNTEAFFGQGTRLTVV.

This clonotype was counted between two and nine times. The CDR3 loop is CASSPPGTHEQYF. The CDR3 bases are TGTGCCAGCTCACCTCCCGGGACTCACGAGCAGTACTTC. This sequence joins TRBV18 and TRBJ2-7; TRBD2 might be the D (6 bases). V lost 3 bases, J lost 5 bases, and 11 bases lay in between. The CDR3 consists of 13 residues. In germline, CDR1 is KGHSH, CDR2 LQKENI. Full variable domain (remainder filled in from reference TRBV18 and TRBJ2-7): NAGVMQNPRHLVRRRGQEARLRCSPMKGHSHVYWYRQLPEEGLKFMVYLQKENIIDESGMPKERFSAEFPKEGPSILRIQQVVRGDSAAYFCASSPPGTHEQYFGPGTRLTVT.

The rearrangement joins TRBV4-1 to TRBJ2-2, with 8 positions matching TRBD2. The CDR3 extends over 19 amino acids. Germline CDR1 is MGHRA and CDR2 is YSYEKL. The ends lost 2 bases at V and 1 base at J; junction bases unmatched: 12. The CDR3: CASSQTGSGLAGNTGELFF. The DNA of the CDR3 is TGCGCCAGCAGCCAAACCGGGTCAGGCCTAGCGGGGAACACCGGGGAGCTGTTTTTT.

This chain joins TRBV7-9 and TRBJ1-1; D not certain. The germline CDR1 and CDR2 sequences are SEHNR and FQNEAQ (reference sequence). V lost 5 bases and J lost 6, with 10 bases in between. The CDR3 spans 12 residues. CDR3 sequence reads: CASSVLRSEAFF. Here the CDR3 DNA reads TGTGCCAGCAGCGTGCTCCGATCTGAAGCTTTCTTT. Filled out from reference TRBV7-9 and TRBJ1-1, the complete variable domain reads DTGVSQNPRHKITKRGQNVTFRCDPISEHNRLYWYRQTLGQGPEFLTYFQNEAQLEKSRLLSDRFSAERPKGSFSTLEIQRTEQGDSAMYLCASSVLRSEAFFGQGTRLTVV.

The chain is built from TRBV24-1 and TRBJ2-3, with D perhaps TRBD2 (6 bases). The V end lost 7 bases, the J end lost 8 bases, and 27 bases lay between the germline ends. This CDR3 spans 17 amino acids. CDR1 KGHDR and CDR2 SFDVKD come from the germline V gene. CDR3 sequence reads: CATSPNSGTPADSTQYF. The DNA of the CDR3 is TGTGCCACCAGCCCCAACTCCGGGACTCCAGCCGACAGTACGCAGTATTTT.

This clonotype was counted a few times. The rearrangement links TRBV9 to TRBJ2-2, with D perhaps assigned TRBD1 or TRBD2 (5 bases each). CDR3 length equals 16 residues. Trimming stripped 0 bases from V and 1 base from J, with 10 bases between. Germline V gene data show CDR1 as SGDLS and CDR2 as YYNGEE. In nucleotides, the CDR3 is TGTGCCAGCAGCGTAGGAGGGGCCCAGAACACCGGGGAGCTGTTTTTT. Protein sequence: CASSVGGAQNTGELFF.

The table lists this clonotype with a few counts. CDR3 nucleotide sequence: TGCGCCAGCAGTGATACTGTGAACACCGGGGAGCTGTTTTTT. Its protein is CASSDTVNTGELFF. The rearrangement uses TRBV10-2 and TRBJ2-2, with unresolved D. V shed 3 bases and J shed 1 base, with 6 bases lying between them. The CDR3 spans 14 residues. Germline V gene data show CDR1 as WSHSY and CDR2 as SAAADI.

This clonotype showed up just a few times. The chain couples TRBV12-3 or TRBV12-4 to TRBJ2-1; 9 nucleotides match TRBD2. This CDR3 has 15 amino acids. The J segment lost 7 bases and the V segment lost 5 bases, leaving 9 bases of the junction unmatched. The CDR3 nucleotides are TGTGCCAGCAGTGATAGCGGGAGCTGGATAAATGAGCAGTTCTTC. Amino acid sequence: CASSDSGSWINEQFF.

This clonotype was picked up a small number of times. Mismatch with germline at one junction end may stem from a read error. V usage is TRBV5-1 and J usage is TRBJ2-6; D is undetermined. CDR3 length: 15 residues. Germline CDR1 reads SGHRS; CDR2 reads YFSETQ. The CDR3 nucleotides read TGCGCCAGCAGTTTGGACCCGTTTGGGGCCAACGTCCTGACTTTC. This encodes CASSLDPFGANVLTF. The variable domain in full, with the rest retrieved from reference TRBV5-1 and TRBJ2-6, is KAGVTQTPRYLIKTRGQQVTLSCSPISGHRSVSWYQQTPGQGLQFLFEYFSETQRNKGNFPGRFSGRQFSNSRSEMNVSTLELGDSALYLCASSLDPFGANVLTFGAGSRLTVL.

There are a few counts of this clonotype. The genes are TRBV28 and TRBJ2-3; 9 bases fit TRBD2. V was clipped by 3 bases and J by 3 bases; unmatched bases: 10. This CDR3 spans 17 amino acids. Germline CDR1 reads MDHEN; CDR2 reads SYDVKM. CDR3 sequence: CASSLAGGGFGTDTQYF. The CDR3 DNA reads TGTGCCAGCAGTTTGGCGGGAGGGGGGTTCGGGACAGATACGCAGTATTTT.

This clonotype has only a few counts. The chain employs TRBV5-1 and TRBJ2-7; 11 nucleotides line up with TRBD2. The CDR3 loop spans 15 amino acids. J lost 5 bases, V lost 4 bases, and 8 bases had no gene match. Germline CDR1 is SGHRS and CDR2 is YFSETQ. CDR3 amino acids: CASSKMTSGVDEQYF. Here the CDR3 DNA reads TGCGCCAGCAGCAAGATGACTAGCGGGGTCGACGAGCAGTACTTC.

Written as DNA, the CDR3 is TGCAGTGCCTCTCCCGGGAAGAGCTCCTACAATGAGCAGTTCTTC. Protein sequence: CSASPGKSSYNEQFF. J is TRBJ2-1 and V is TRBV20-1, with D perhaps matching TRBD2 (5 bases). CDR1 is DFQATT and CDR2 is SNEGSKA in the germline V gene (reference sequence). Trimming left V 6 bases short and J 0 bases short, with 15 bases between. This CDR3 is built from 15 residues.